One sample yielded the 32 T cell receptor beta chains listed below, sequenced in a study of blood T cell repertoires in COVID-19. Profiling relied on immunoSEQ multiplex PCR, and the TCRdb table lists in-frame clones only, not all of them. The sample contains roughly 230,000 clones, about 88% of which appear only once. Input material: peripheral blood. The receptors were sampled from a man in his forties with acute or convalescent COVID-19.

V is TRBV5-1 and J is TRBJ1-2; D is unresolved. The V gene lost 4 bases and the J gene lost 8 bases, with 15 bases spanning the gap. The CDR3 is 13 residues long. Germline CDR1 reads SGHRS; CDR2 reads YFSETQ. For the CDR3, the DNA is TGCGCCAGCAGCCAGGACCCATCGGGGGGCTACACCTTC. This sequence encodes CASSQDPSGGYTF. The whole variable domain, remainder taken from reference TRBV5-1 and TRBJ1-2, is KAGVTQTPRYLIKTRGQQVTLSCSPISGHRSVSWYQQTPGQGLQFLFEYFSETQRNKGNFPGRFSGRQFSNSRSEMNVSTLELGDSALYLCASSQDPSGGYTFGSGTRLTVV.

The rearrangement joins TRBV6-2 or TRBV6-3 to TRBJ2-4; no clear D gene. Germline assignment: CDR1 MNHEY and CDR2 SVGEGT. V was clipped by 0 bases and J by 1 base, with 4 bases between them. The CDR3 totals 14 residues. The CDR3 protein is CASSYSLAKNIQYF. CDR3 coding DNA: TGTGCCAGCAGTTACTCCTTGGCCAAAAACATTCAGTACTTC.

The chain uses TRBV5-8 and TRBJ2-5; 10 bases are shared with TRBD1. Trimming took 4 bases from V and 5 from J; bases not matched to a gene: 5. The germline V gene has CDR1 SGHTS and CDR2 YDEGEE. This CDR3 contains 14 residues. As DNA, the CDR3 is TGTGCCAGCAGCACCGGACAGGGGGGGGAGACCCAGTACTTC. Encoded protein: CASSTGQGGETQYF. Together with reference TRBV5-8 and TRBJ2-5, the CDR3 gives the full variable domain: EAGVTQSPTHLIKTRGQQATLRCSPISGHTSVYWYQQALGLGLQFLLWYDEGEERNRGNFPPRFSGRQFPNYSSELNVNALELEDSALYLCASSTGQGGETQYFGPGTRLLVL.

V is TRBV6-5 and J is TRBJ1-6, with TRBD1 identical over 7 bases. CDR3 length equals 13 residues. In germline, CDR1 is MNHEY, CDR2 SVGAGI. V dropped 6 bases and J dropped 7; count of bases not matched to a gene: 3. CDR3 sequence: CASRWDRNSPLHF. CDR3 coding DNA: TGTGCCAGCAGATGGGACAGAAATTCACCCCTCCACTTT.

V gene TRBV5-7 combines with J gene TRBJ1-1; no clear D. TRBV5-7 is labeled an ORF, and its function is uncertain. V was cut by 1 base and J by 2 bases, with 12 bases left in between. The CDR3 length is 15 residues. The CDR3, as DNA: TGTGCCAGCAGCTTGATGCGGTTCTGTAACACTGAAGCTTTCTTT. Its protein is CASSLMRFCNTEAFF.

The chain links TRBV5-1 to TRBJ2-7, with 9 bases identical to TRBD1. The V gene end was trimmed by 4 bases and the J gene end by 2 bases; junction bases not matched to a gene: 4. CDR1 SGHRS and CDR2 YFSETQ come from the germline V gene. CDR3 length: 14 amino acids. As DNA, the CDR3 is TGCGCCAGCAGCGGGACAGGGTCGGCCTACGAGCAGTACTTC. Translation: CASSGTGSAYEQYF.

The DNA of the CDR3 is TGTGCCAGCACCTTTTCAGGGGATGGAAACACCATATATTTT. Residues: CASTFSGDGNTIYF. The V call is TRBV21-1, the J call TRBJ1-3; the D call in the table, TRBD1, was not verified against the DNA. TRBV21-1 is tagged as a pseudogene. CDR3 length: 14 residues.

The rearrangement joins TRBV6-5 to TRBJ1-5; the match to TRBD1 covers 8 bases. The CDR3 consists of 15 residues. CDR1 MNHEY and CDR2 SVGAGI come from the germline V gene. After removal of 5 bases from V and 4 bases from J, the junction contained 7 bases not matched to a gene. The CDR3 DNA follows: TGTGCCAGCAGTCCAATTGACAGGGGAAATCAGCCCCAGCATTTT. The encoded protein is CASSPIDRGNQPQHF.

This clone was observed a single time. The gene calls are TRBV5-1 and TRBJ1-1; the D is unclear. Looked up from germline, CDR1 is SGHRS and CDR2 is YFSETQ. The CDR3 runs to 15 residues. With 0 bases removed from V and 7 bases from J, the gap between germline ends came to 16 bases. The CDR3, as DNA: TGCGCCAGCAGCTTGGGGGTGGGCCCGCACAATGAAGCTTTCTTT. This encodes CASSLGVGPHNEAFF.

This clone was seen a handful of times. CDR3 loop: CASSGFAGGRGGELFF. The CDR3 DNA reads as TGTGCCAGCAGCGGATTTGCGGGGGGCCGGGGCGGGGAGCTGTTTTTT. V and J are TRBV11-1 and TRBJ2-2, with 8 nucleotides matching TRBD2. The ends lost 5 bases at V and 7 bases at J; junction bases unmatched: 12. Per germline, CDR1 SGHAT and CDR2 FQDESV (reference sequence). CDR3 length equals 16 residues.

V usage is TRBV7-9 and J usage is TRBJ1-4, with 8 bases that match TRBD1. The CDR3 is 17 residues long. In germline, CDR1 is SEHNR, CDR2 FQNEAQ (reference sequence). With V trimmed by 4 bases and J by 7 bases, 14 bases remained unmatched. CDR3 sequence: CASSSRGPTGYGEKLFF. CDR3 DNA: TGTGCCAGCAGCTCCAGGGGGCCTACAGGGTATGGTGAAAAACTGTTTTTT.

This clone was seen once. DNA for the CDR3: TGTGCCAGCAGCTGGGGGGGCGACTTCTACGAGCAGTACTTC. Protein product: CASSWGGDFYEQYF. The V and J genes are TRBV5-4 and TRBJ2-7, with D perhaps TRBD2 (7 bases). The CDR3 totals 14 residues. V lost 3 bases to trimming and J lost 3 bases, with 13 bases between them. CDR1 is SGHNT, CDR2 YYREEE, per germline (reference sequence). The variable domain in full, completed from reference TRBV5-4 and TRBJ2-7, reads ETGVTQSPTHLIKTRGQQVTLRCSSQSGHNTVSWYQQALGQGPQFIFQYYREEENGRGNFPPRFSGLQFPNYSSELNVNALELDDSALYLCASSWGGDFYEQYFGPGTRLTVT.

V and J are TRBV5-1 and TRBJ1-1; D gene ambiguous. Trimming took 0 bases from V and 3 from J, leaving 12 bases between them. CDR1 SGHRS and CDR2 YFSETQ come from the germline V gene. The CDR3 contains 15 residues. The CDR3 region has the DNA TGCGCCAGCAGCTTGGCCGTGTCTGTGTACACTGAAGCTTTCTTT. Its protein product is CASSLAVSVYTEAFF.

The V call is TRBV20-1, the J call TRBJ1-1; D is unclear. Trimming took 3 bases from V and 5 from J, leaving 10 bases between them. The CDR3 has 12 amino acids. The germline gives CDR1 DFQATT, CDR2 SNEGSKA (reference sequence). CDR3 DNA: TGCAGTGCTAGTCTCGGTGAGACTGAAGCTTTCTTT. Its translation: CSASLGETEAFF.

This clone was recorded once. The chain is built from TRBV6-1 and TRBJ1-5; the D is unclear. Deletions cut 0 bases from V and 4 bases from J, with 13 bases between. The CDR3 sequence is 16 residues long. Germline CDR1 and CDR2: MNHNS and SASEGT. In DNA form, the CDR3 reads TGTGCCAGCAGTGAAGCGGGAGGGTTCAGAAATCAGCCCCAGCATTTT. Its protein product is CASSEAGGFRNQPQHF.

This sequence joins TRBV9 and TRBJ1-4; possible D gene TRBD1, 6 bases. Germline CDR1 reads SGDLS; CDR2 reads YYNGEE. V lost 4 bases and J lost 4, with 14 bases in between. There are 15 residues in the CDR3. CDR3 nucleotide sequence: TGTGCCAGCAGCCTCGGGGGGGACAATAATGAAAAACTGTTTTTT. This sequence encodes CASSLGGDNNEKLFF.

The chain has TRBV9 and TRBJ1-1; D is uncertain. Germline V gene data show CDR1 as SGDLS and CDR2 as YYNGEE. V was pared by 3 bases and J by 1 base, with 7 bases between. The CDR3 spans 13 residues. In DNA, the CDR3 is TGTGCCAGCAGCGCCCGGTCGAACACTGAAGCTTTCTTT. This gives the protein CASSARSNTEAFF.

This clone was detected once. The chain has TRBV2 and TRBJ2-3; D is possibly TRBD1 (5 bases). The CDR3 has 15 amino acids. The V and J ends lost 2 bases and 5 bases respectively, with 14 bases between them. The germline gives CDR1 SNHLY, CDR2 FYNNEI. CDR3 coding DNA: TGTGCCAGCAGTGAACTCAGGGTCTCTGGAGATACGCAGTATTTT. This codes for CASSELRVSGDTQYF.

This sequence joins TRBV4-3 and TRBJ2-7; 9 bases match TRBD2. CDR1 and CDR2 from the germline V gene are LGHNA and YSLEER. V shed 1 base, J shed 2 bases, and the junction held 3 bases outside the gene matches. This CDR3 is built from 15 residues. The CDR3 protein is CASSQGASGAYEQYF. The CDR3, as DNA: TGCGCCAGCAGCCAAGGGGCTAGCGGGGCCTACGAGCAGTACTTC.

The CDR3 sequence: CASSRSGRADTQYF. The DNA for the CDR3 is TGTGCCAGCAGCCGGTCTGGGAGGGCAGATACGCAGTATTTT. The chain uses TRBV5-4 and TRBJ2-3; 7 bases map to TRBD2. V shed 4 bases and J 4 bases; nucleotides not matched to a gene: 6. CDR3 size: 14 residues. CDR1 and CDR2 (germline): SGHNT, YYREEE (reference sequence).

V usage is TRBV28 and J usage is TRBJ2-3; TRBD1 matches 9 bases. Per germline, CDR1 MDHEN and CDR2 SYDVKM. CDR3 size: 13 residues. The CDR3 DNA reads TGTGCTCTCGGACAGGGGAACACAGATACGCAGTATTTT. Translation gives CALGQGNTDTQYF.

This clone was found once. The rearrangement uses TRBV2 and TRBJ2-3; 16 bases are a match to TRBD2. The germline CDR1 and CDR2 sequences are SNHLY and FYNNEI. There are 16 residues in the CDR3. The trim removed 10 bases at V and 0 bases at J, leaving 4 bases unmatched. CDR3 residues: CAIPGLAGGSTDTQYF. The CDR3, as DNA: TGTGCCATCCCGGGACTAGCGGGGGGGAGCACAGATACGCAGTATTTT.

The V and J genes are TRBV18 and TRBJ2-1, with unresolved D. From germline, CDR1 is KGHSH and CDR2 LQKENI. This CDR3 spans 15 amino acids. Deletions cut 8 bases from V and 0 bases from J, with 14 bases between. This CDR3 is CASATSGSSYNEQFF. CDR3 DNA sequence: TGTGCCAGCGCCACGTCGGGTAGCTCCTACAATGAGCAGTTCTTC.

Details on this clone: This same CDR3 is encoded by further DNA sequences in the sample. The V gene is TRBV4-3, the J gene TRBJ1-2; D gene ambiguous. Germline-derived CDR1 and CDR2 are LGHNA and YSLEER. This CDR3 contains 14 residues. The V gene lost 0 bases and the J gene lost 2 bases, with 7 bases spanning the gap. Here the CDR3 DNA reads TGCGCCAGCAGCCAAGATCGGGGAAACTATGGCTACACCTTC. It encodes CASSQDRGNYGYTF.

The gene calls are TRBV14 and TRBJ2-3, with D possibly matching TRBD2 (5 bases). This CDR3 spans 14 amino acids. The germline V gene has CDR1 SGHDN and CDR2 FVKESK. V shed 4 bases and J shed 4 bases, with 12 bases lying between them. The CDR3 DNA is TGTGCCAGCAGCCGCCGACTACCTCCAGATACGCAGTATTTT. Its translation is CASSRRLPPDTQYF.

The chain links TRBV5-1 to TRBJ2-2; tentative D call: TRBD1 (5 bases). Germline V gene sequence: CDR1 SGHRS, CDR2 YFSETQ. The CDR3 has 15 residues. Trimming left V 0 bases short and J 5 bases short, with 11 bases between. CDR3 sequence (DNA): TGCGCCAGCAGCTTGGCAGGGTTCGGGACCGGGGAGCTGTTTTTT. It codes for CASSLAGFGTGELFF.

About this clone itself: The sample contains more than one DNA sequence encoding this CDR3. The chain carries TRBV9 and TRBJ1-3; no firm D call. Germline V gives CDR1 SGDLS, CDR2 YYNGEE. V dropped 0 bases and J dropped 7 bases, with 8 bases sitting between them. This CDR3 is 13 amino acids long. CDR3 bases: TGTGCCAGCAGCGTAGGAGGTGGGAACACCATATATTTT. It yields the protein CASSVGGGNTIYF. Complete variable domain (other parts from reference TRBV9 and TRBJ1-3): DSGVTQTPKHLITATGQRVTLRCSPRSGDLSVYWYQQSLDQGLQFLIQYYNGEERAKGNILERFSAQQFPDLHSELNLSSLELGDSALYFCASSVGGGNTIYFGEGSWLTVV.

This rearrangement joins TRBV5-1 to TRBJ2-1; 10 nucleotides line up with TRBD2. Germline CDR1 is SGHRS and CDR2 is YFSETQ. J was trimmed by 2 bases and V by 2 bases; bases with no gene match: 4. The length of the CDR3 is 16 residues. The CDR3 sequence is CASSFSSGGAYNEQFF. The CDR3 nucleotides read TGCGCCAGCAGCTTCTCGAGCGGGGGGGCCTACAATGAGCAGTTCTTC.

The chain carries TRBV11-2 and TRBJ1-2; D possibly corresponds to TRBD1 (5 bases). The CDR3 has 16 residues. V was cut by 4 bases and J by 2 bases, with 17 bases left in between. The germline CDR1 and CDR2 sequences are SGHAT and FQNNGV. DNA for the CDR3: TGTGCCAGCAGCTCACCCCGAGACAGTTCGAACTATGGCTACACCTTC. Protein: CASSSPRDSSNYGYTF. The full variable domain, with the rest looked up from reference TRBV11-2 and TRBJ1-2, is EAGVAQSPRYKIIEKRQSVAFWCNPISGHATLYWYQQILGQGPKLLIQFQNNGVVDDSQLPKDRFSAERLKGVDSTLKIQPAKLEDSAVYLCASSSPRDSSNYGYTFGSGTRLTVV.

The chain has TRBV6-2 or TRBV6-3 and TRBJ1-1, with D possibly matching TRBD1 (6 bases). The CDR3 consists of 17 residues. Per germline, CDR1 MNHEY and CDR2 SVGEGT. The ends were cut back, 5 bases at V and 1 base at J, with 20 bases in the middle. CDR3 region: CASSPVGGRGPNTEAFF. The CDR3 bases are TGTGCCAGCAGTCCCGTAGGGGGGAGGGGTCCGAACACTGAAGCTTTCTTT.

J is TRBJ2-1 and V is TRBV28; TRBD1 matches 9 bases. Germline loops: CDR1 MDHEN, CDR2 SYDVKM. Trimming cost V 4 bases and J 6 bases; bases outside gene matches: 10. This CDR3 has 16 amino acids. The CDR3 DNA sequence: TGTGCCAGCAGTTCAACCGGGACAGGGATCTTCAATGAGCAGTTCTTC. Translated, it gives CASSSTGTGIFNEQFF. The variable domain in full, with the rest retrieved from reference TRBV28 and TRBJ2-1, is DVKVTQSSRYLVKRTGEKVFLECVQDMDHENMFWYRQDPGLGLRLIYFSYDVKMKEKGDIPEGYSVSREKKERFSLILESASTNQTSMYLCASSSTGTGIFNEQFFGPGTRLTVL.

The rearrangement joins TRBV5-5 to TRBJ2-3, with TRBD2 identical over 9 bases. The CDR3 length is 16 residues. Germline assignment: CDR1 SGHKS and CDR2 YYEKEE (reference sequence). J was trimmed by 5 bases and V by 2 bases; bases with no gene match: 9. DNA for the CDR3: TGTGCCAGCAGCTTCTCTGCGGGGGGGCCTAAAGATACGCAGTATTTT. It is translated as CASSFSAGGPKDTQYF. The whole variable domain, filled in from reference TRBV5-5 and TRBJ2-3, reads DAGVTQSPTHLIKTRGQQVTLRCSPISGHKSVSWYQQVLGQGPQFIFQYYEKEERGRGNFPDRFSARQFPNYSSELNVNALLLGDSALYLCASSFSAGGPKDTQYFGPGTRLTVL.